The 15 T cell receptor beta chains presented below share a single source sample, sequenced in a study of T cell changes during pregnancy in multiple sclerosis. The method was immunoSEQ multiplex PCR; TCRdb's version includes in-frame clones alone and lacks a portion of them. Here the sample spans over 35,000 clones, 90% being singletons. The sequenced sample was CD4+ T cells from peripheral blood mononuclear cells, obtained in the second trimester of pregnancy. The receptors come from a female donor with multiple sclerosis, enrolled in a pregnancy study.

The chain is built from TRBV7-6 and TRBJ2-1; the match to TRBD2 covers 9 bases. This CDR3 contains 16 residues. V was clipped by 1 base and J by 9 bases; unmatched bases: 10. Germline CDR1 reads SGHVS; CDR2 reads FNYEAQ. Here the CDR3 reads CASSLGAGGGRGEQFF. The CDR3 DNA sequence: TGTGCCAGCAGCTTAGGAGCGGGAGGCGGTAGAGGTGAGCAGTTCTTC.

In its sample, this clone was seen a few times. The V call is TRBV19, the J call TRBJ2-1, with D uncertain. Germline V gene sequence: CDR1 LNHDA, CDR2 SQIVND (reference sequence). Trimming removed 3 bases from V and 12 bases from J, with 9 bases in between. CDR3 length equals 11 residues. The CDR3 sequence: CASSMGPGQFF. In nucleotides, the CDR3 is TGTGCCAGTAGTATGGGCCCTGGGCAGTTCTTC.

The J gene is TRBJ2-7, the V gene TRBV27, with TRBD2 identical over 8 bases. V lost 0 bases to trimming and J lost 3 bases; unmatched junction nucleotides: 7. Germline V gene lookup returns CDR1 MNHEY and CDR2 SMNVEV (reference sequence). The CDR3 runs to 16 residues. CDR3 sequence reads: CASSLSRPREGYEQYF. CDR3 sequence (DNA): TGTGCCAGCAGTTTATCCCGCCCCCGGGAGGGCTACGAGCAGTACTTC.

V is TRBV7-3 and J is TRBJ2-3; 13 nucleotides agree with TRBD2. From germline, CDR1 is SGHTA and CDR2 FQGTGA. The CDR3 loop spans 16 amino acids. The junction had 3 bases not matched to a gene; V was cut back by 5 bases and J by 1 base. CDR3 sequence reads: CASSTSGRAGTDTQYF. The CDR3 region has the DNA TGTGCCAGCAGCACTAGCGGGAGGGCCGGCACAGATACGCAGTATTTT.

The chain couples TRBV5-8 to TRBJ1-5; TRBD1 matches 9 bases. There are 19 residues in the CDR3. The V gene's germline CDR1 is SGHTS and CDR2 YDEGEE. Trimming removed 4 bases from V and 0 bases from J; junction bases left unmatched: 14. The CDR3 sequence: CASSTYRDRVGNSNQPQHF. Here the CDR3 DNA reads TGTGCCAGCAGCACCTACCGGGACAGGGTAGGGAATAGCAATCAGCCCCAGCATTTT.

V and J are TRBV4-1 and TRBJ2-5; D remains ambiguous. Trimming cost V 0 bases and J 5 bases, with 16 bases left between them. This CDR3 has 16 residues. Germline CDR1 and CDR2: MGHRA and YSYEKL. The CDR3 DNA is TGCGCCAGCAGCCAAGATCTTTCAGCGATGCGGGAGACCCAGTACTTC. Translation gives CASSQDLSAMRETQYF.

This clone appeared a few times. The chain carries TRBV19 and TRBJ1-3; D ambiguous. The V end was cut by 5 bases, the J end by 3 bases, with 11 bases between. The CDR3 has 14 residues. CDR1 and CDR2 from the germline V gene are LNHDA and SQIVND (reference sequence). CDR3 residues: CASSPQDFGNTIYF. Written as DNA, the CDR3 is TGTGCCAGTAGTCCTCAGGACTTTGGAAACACCATATATTTT.

This chain links TRBV27 with TRBJ2-7; 8 bases line up with TRBD1. The V segment lost 5 bases and the J segment 3 bases; nucleotides outside the gene matches: 9. CDR1 MNHEY and CDR2 SMNVEV come from the germline V gene (reference sequence). This CDR3 comprises 15 residues. CDR3 residues: CASSPRQGLNYEQYF. Here the CDR3 DNA reads TGTGCCAGCAGTCCCCGACAGGGGTTAAACTACGAGCAGTACTTC.

This chain uses TRBV5-5 with TRBJ2-3; TRBD1 aligns across 8 bases. V gave up 2 bases and J gave up 1 base; unmatched junction bases: 6. This CDR3 region has 16 residues. In germline, CDR1 is SGHKS, CDR2 YYEKEE (reference sequence). The CDR3 bases are TGTGCCAGCAGCTTCTATCGGGGACAGGGCACAGATACGCAGTATTTT. This codes for CASSFYRGQGTDTQYF.

The chain carries TRBV18 and TRBJ1-1, with D perhaps matching TRBD1 (5 bases). The CDR3 spans 15 residues. Germline V gene lookup returns CDR1 KGHSH and CDR2 LQKENI. Trimming cost V 4 bases and J 0 bases, with 12 bases left between them. The CDR3 region has the DNA TGTGCCAGCTCACGGTCGACAGACCTGAACACTGAAGCTTTCTTT. It translates to CASSRSTDLNTEAFF.

This clone was seen a handful of times. The genes are TRBV2 and TRBJ1-1; 7 positions match TRBD1. Losses at the gene ends were 4 bases for V and 4 bases for J; bases not matched to a gene: 3. The CDR3 spans 13 residues. From germline, CDR1 is SNHLY and CDR2 FYNNEI. The CDR3: CASSVGGGTEAFF. The CDR3 DNA sequence: TGTGCCAGCAGTGTAGGGGGCGGCACTGAAGCTTTCTTT.

The chain has TRBV9 and TRBJ1-2; D is unclear. The V gene's germline CDR1 is SGDLS and CDR2 YYNGEE. Trimming removed 0 bases at V and 4 bases at J, with 7 bases between. The CDR3 covers 13 residues. CDR3 coding DNA: TGTGCCAGCAGCGTAGCAGACTCCTATGGCTACACCTTC. This translates into CASSVADSYGYTF.

The chain employs TRBV5-6 and TRBJ2-3; TRBD2 agrees at 15 bases. Germline values: CDR1 SGHDT, CDR2 YYEEEE. This CDR3 spans 18 amino acids. After removal of 4 bases from V and 4 bases from J, the junction contained 10 bases not matched to a gene. The CDR3: CASSPRTSGRVNADTQYF. The CDR3 nucleotides read TGTGCCAGCAGCCCCCGGACTAGCGGGAGGGTTAATGCAGATACGCAGTATTTT.

The rearrangement uses TRBV2 and TRBJ1-5; D is uncertain. V lost 6 bases and J 0 bases, leaving 9 bases between the germline ends. The V gene's germline CDR1 is SNHLY and CDR2 FYNNEI. This CDR3 spans 14 amino acids. This CDR3 is CASSTVGSNQPQHF. The CDR3 DNA reads TGTGCCAGCAGCACGGTCGGTAGCAATCAGCCCCAGCATTTT.

The CDR3 spells CASNLGLAGADTQYF. Written as DNA, the CDR3 is TGTGCCAGCAACTTGGGACTAGCGGGAGCAGATACGCAGTATTTT. The V gene is TRBV7-6, the J gene TRBJ2-3, with 14 positions matching TRBD2. Trimming took 7 bases from V and 4 from J; bases not matched to a gene: 4. From germline, CDR1 is SGHVS and CDR2 FNYEAQ. The CDR3 covers 15 residues.